Sequencing of this T cell receptor beta chain was carried out in a study of Tregs in tolerant kidney transplant recipients. Some clones are missing from TCRdb's copy, which holds only in-frame ones; the method was immunoSEQ multiplex PCR. The sample holds tens of thousands of clones, about 89% seen once. Unstimulated Tregs (CD4+CD25+CD127-) and CD4+CD25- non-Tregs were sorted from PBMCs. Regulatory T cells were sorted from thawed PBMCs rested overnight at 37°C with around 200 IU/ml IL-2. The CDR3 is made up of 17 amino acids. The V gene's germline CDR1 is KGHSH and CDR2 LQKENI. Germline trimming cut 5 bases from V and 3 bases from J; bases unmatched to any gene: 6.

This sequence originates from a human donor in good health. This rearrangement joins TRBV18 to TRBJ2-3, with TRBD2 matching over 15 bases. Sequencing was performed on Tregs from blood. CDR3 nucleotides: TGTGCCAGCTCAACCTCTGGACTAGCGGGGGGGACAGATACGCAGTATTTT. This translates into CASSTSGLAGGTDTQYF.